The 10 T cell receptor beta chains below were found in one sample sequenced in a study of T-cell reconstitution after alpha-beta-depleted transplantation in children. Using unique molecular identifiers, the investigators prepared the TCRbeta library. TCRdb re-called the PCR reads with MiXCR, one entry per CDR3 protein. The profile shows about 230,000 distinct CDR3 sequences, about a tenth of them singletons. Sequencing was performed on PBMCs, taken before TCRalphabeta/CD19-depleted stem cell transplant. These receptors were obtained from a child less than two years old with acute myeloid leukemia, due to receive a stem cell transplant.

Ten or more counts support this clonotype. The J gene is TRBJ2-5, the V gene TRBV24-1; 8 bases map to TRBD2. V shed 9 bases and J 2 bases; nucleotides not matched to a gene: 4. Germline V gene sequence: CDR1 KGHDR, CDR2 SFDVKD. This CDR3 region has 13 residues. The CDR3, as DNA: TGTGCCACCTCCGGGGGGGGTCAAGAGACCCAGTACTTC. Its protein is CATSGGGQETQYF.

This clonotype was recorded a few times. V usage is TRBV7-9 and J usage is TRBJ2-3, with 12 bases identical to TRBD2. The CDR3 spans 16 residues. Per the germline V gene, CDR1 is SEHNR and CDR2 is FQNEAQ (reference sequence). Trimming took 5 bases from V and 6 from J; bases not matched to a gene: 9. CDR3 protein: CASSPGLAGRIDTQYF. The CDR3, as DNA: TGTGCCAGCAGCCCGGGACTAGCGGGCCGAATTGATACGCAGTATTTT.

This clonotype occurred many times. J is TRBJ1-5 and V is TRBV6-1; D gene uncertain. The CDR3 runs 13 residues. CDR1 is MNHNS and CDR2 is SASEGT in the germline V gene. V lost 5 bases to trimming and J lost 3 bases, with 8 bases between them. CDR3 sequence: CASSPGNNQPQHF. CDR3 nucleotides: TGTGCCAGCAGTCCAGGAAACAATCAGCCCCAGCATTTT.

This clonotype appeared many times. The gene calls are TRBV7-8 and TRBJ2-1; TRBD2 matches at 12 bases. V trimming: 3 bases; J trimming: 9 bases; junction bases outside the gene matches: 6. CDR1 and CDR2 from the germline V gene are SGHVS and FQNEAQ. The CDR3 runs to 15 residues. This CDR3 is CASSFLAGGPGEQFF. The CDR3 DNA follows: TGTGCCAGCAGCTTTCTAGCGGGAGGGCCTGGTGAGCAGTTCTTC.

This clonotype was picked up many times. The gene calls are TRBV11-2 and TRBJ1-3; 7 bases are a match to TRBD1. This CDR3 region has 16 residues. The germline V gene has CDR1 SGHAT and CDR2 FQNNGV. Trimming cost V 3 bases and J 3 bases; bases outside gene matches: 8. The CDR3 region has the DNA TGTGCCAGCAGCTTTCTCCTGACAGGGCTTGGAAACACCATATATTTT. The encoded protein is CASSFLLTGLGNTIYF. Full variable domain (rest looked up from reference TRBV11-2 and TRBJ1-3): EAGVAQSPRYKIIEKRQSVAFWCNPISGHATLYWYQQILGQGPKLLIQFQNNGVVDDSQLPKDRFSAERLKGVDSTLKIQPAKLEDSAVYLCASSFLLTGLGNTIYFGEGSWLTVV.

This clonotype was detected ten times or more. V is TRBV9 and J is TRBJ2-1, with 8 bases identical to TRBD2. After removal of 3 bases from V and 5 bases from J, the junction contained 13 bases not matched to a gene. The V gene's germline CDR1 is SGDLS and CDR2 YYNGEE. The CDR3 has 17 amino acids. This CDR3 is CASSESPLAGRDNEQFF. The DNA for the CDR3 is TGTGCCAGCAGCGAGTCCCCCCTAGCGGGCCGTGACAATGAGCAGTTCTTC.

This clonotype was observed many times. The genes are TRBV4-3 and TRBJ2-4; either TRBD1 or TRBD2 may supply D (5 bases each). Germline CDR1 is LGHNA and CDR2 is YSLEER. The CDR3 runs to 18 residues. Trimming pared 0 bases from V and 4 bases from J, leaving 19 bases between. The CDR3 loop is CASSQEWDAGPLKNIQYF. CDR3 in DNA: TGCGCCAGCAGCCAAGAATGGGACGCAGGGCCCCTAAAAAACATTCAGTACTTC.

The table lists this clonotype with many counts. The chain links TRBV7-8 to TRBJ2-7; no firm D call. The germline V gene encodes CDR1 SGHVS and CDR2 FQNEAQ. This CDR3 has 14 residues. Trimming took 4 bases from V and 1 from J, leaving 11 bases between them. The CDR3, as DNA: TGTGCCAGCAGCTCTTTCACGGATTCCTACGAGCAGTACTTC. This gives the protein CASSSFTDSYEQYF.

This clonotype was seen repeatedly, ten times or more. The V and J genes are TRBV12-3 or TRBV12-4 and TRBJ2-5; D remains unclear. V was cut by 3 bases and J by 5 bases, with 7 bases left in between. The CDR3 contains 12 residues. CDR3: CASSLGSETQYF. For the CDR3, the DNA is TGTGCCAGCAGTTTGGGTAGTGAGACCCAGTACTTC.

This clonotype was detected ten times or more. The chain is built from TRBV27 and TRBJ2-2; D ambiguous. The CDR3 consists of 15 residues. Germline V gives CDR1 MNHEY, CDR2 SMNVEV (reference sequence). V was pared by 3 bases and J by 0 bases, with 8 bases between. The CDR3 DNA reads TGTGCCAGCAGTTTCGGCACCGCGAACACCGGGGAGCTGTTTTTT. It translates to CASSFGTANTGELFF.